Presented here are 5 T cell receptor beta chains from one specimen sequenced in a study of blood T cell repertoires in COVID-19. Assay used: immunoSEQ multiplex PCR; TCRdb lists only in-frame clones, some missing. The sample holds 250,000 or so clones, 70% to 85% seen once. The sequencing input was PBMCs or T cells enriched from blood (not recorded which). The source of these receptors is a man between 60 and 75 years old who had recovered from COVID-19.

The V gene is TRBV9, the J gene TRBJ1-1, with TRBD1 matching 8 bases. The CDR3 consists of 14 residues. Germline trimming cut 0 bases from V and 5 bases from J; bases unmatched to any gene: 3. Per germline, CDR1 SGDLS and CDR2 YYNGEE. The CDR3 loop reads CASSVVTGDTEAFF. CDR3 coding DNA: TGTGCCAGCAGCGTAGTGACAGGGGATACTGAAGCTTTCTTT.

V and J are TRBV4-2 and TRBJ1-6, with D possibly TRBD1 on 6 matching bases. Germline values: CDR1 LGHNA, CDR2 YNFKEQ. The ends were cut back, 4 bases at V and 5 bases at J, with 18 bases in the middle. CDR3 length equals 17 residues. The CDR3: CASSPYSQGLDNSPLHF. CDR3 in DNA: TGTGCCAGCAGCCCCTACTCGCAGGGGCTTGATAATTCACCCCTCCACTTT.

J is TRBJ1-2 and V is TRBV3-1 (or the pseudogene TRBV3-2), with D hard to call. The V end lost 6 bases, the J end lost 4 bases, and 12 bases lay between the germline ends. CDR1 and CDR2 (germline): LGHDT, YNNKEL (reference sequence). CDR3 length: 13 residues. Here the CDR3 reads CASSHSGSYGYTF. CDR3 nucleotides: TGTGCCAGCAGTCATAGTGGTTCCTATGGCTACACCTTC.

The chain recombines TRBV24-1 with TRBJ1-4; the match to TRBD1 covers 9 bases. This CDR3 has 14 amino acids. With V trimmed by 5 bases and J by 5 bases, 2 bases remained unmatched. The germline CDR1 and CDR2 sequences are KGHDR and SFDVKD. The CDR3 DNA reads TGTGCCACCAGTGCCGGGACAGGGAATGAAAAACTGTTTTTT. Amino acids: CATSAGTGNEKLFF.

V is TRBV12-1 and J is TRBJ1-2; TRBD1 is the table's D call and was not checked against the DNA. TRBV12-1 has pseudogene status. There are 14 residues in the CDR3. The CDR3 protein is CASSFEGTDYGYTF. CDR3 nucleotides: TGTGCCAGCAGCTTTGAAGGGACAGACTATGGCTACACCTTC.